This TCR beta chain came from a study of early T cells in non-severe SARS-CoV-2 infection (dated by TCRdb to about 2021). A note on the overall study: Bulk RNA from unsorted whole blood was used for TCR sequencing, so alpha and beta chains could not be paired. Results the study describes overall, beyond this receptor: VDJdb matching was skewed toward anti-spike CD8 responses and likely underestimated virus-specific expansions, missing private and CD4 specificities.

The study was a case-control design nested within a healthcare worker cohort in London, UK, with weekly nasopharyngeal swab PCR tests and blood sampling. Between 23 and 31 March 2020, the week of the UK lockdown, healthcare workers were enrolled and then followed up weekly for as long as 16 weeks. This clonotype was seen ten or more times. Its recognized antigen is unknown. One base away there is no much larger clone; base qualities are not given. The library was obtained by 5' RACE. This sample was sequenced with a NextSeq 500. To correct for sequencing error and PCR bias, the TCR library protocol tagged individual cDNA molecules with unique molecular identifiers. Both TCR alpha and beta chains were sequenced, and tight co-correlation was observed between alpha and beta sequence abundances in each sample. The study's own analysis went as follows. V gene, J gene and CDR3 annotation of TCR sequences was performed with Decombinator V4. TCRs were defined as expanded if a significant change between any two time points was detected under a Poisson model with p below 0.0001. TCR abundances were normalised to the total number of TCRs sequenced in each sample and reported as counts per million. MAIT TCRs were defined by TRAV1-2 paired with TRAJ12, TRAJ20 or TRAJ33, and iNKT TCRs by TRAV10 paired with TRAJ18. A search of VDJdb, accessed on 1 November 2021, was run for TCRs annotated to CMV, EBV and SARS-CoV-2, with TCRs annotated for multiple antigens excluded. TCRdb handled the public reads itself, with Q25 trimming in fastp and clone calling in MiXCR, and kept productive beta chains. Records with the same CDR3 protein are collapsed into one entry carrying the most frequent genes and DNA. Clone size and V and J calls follow TCRdb, not the original study. The sample table contains roughly 81,000 distinct CDR3 sequences; only one count was recorded for 5.5% to 7.5% of them. In total, the top ten clones hold less than 8% of the sample.

CDR1 and CDR2, looked up from the germline V gene, are SNHLY and FYNNEI. Relative to germline, V is 5 bases shorter and J is 10 bases shorter, with 17 bases between their ends. The CDR3 sequence holds 14 residues, the cysteine and phenylalanine included. CDR3 DNA only is kept here, 42 bases in frame from base 1. The chain is made from TRBV2 and TRBJ1-4; the D segment could be TRBD1, given 5 matching bases. Sequencing was carried out using whole blood. This TCR was recovered from an adult who was a healthcare worker with PCR-confirmed SARS-CoV-2 infection or an uninfected control (not recorded which). The CDR3 in this case is CASSPDQGSRKLFF. DNA sequence: TGTGCCAGCAGTCCGGACCAGGGTTCCCGAAAACTGTTTTTT.